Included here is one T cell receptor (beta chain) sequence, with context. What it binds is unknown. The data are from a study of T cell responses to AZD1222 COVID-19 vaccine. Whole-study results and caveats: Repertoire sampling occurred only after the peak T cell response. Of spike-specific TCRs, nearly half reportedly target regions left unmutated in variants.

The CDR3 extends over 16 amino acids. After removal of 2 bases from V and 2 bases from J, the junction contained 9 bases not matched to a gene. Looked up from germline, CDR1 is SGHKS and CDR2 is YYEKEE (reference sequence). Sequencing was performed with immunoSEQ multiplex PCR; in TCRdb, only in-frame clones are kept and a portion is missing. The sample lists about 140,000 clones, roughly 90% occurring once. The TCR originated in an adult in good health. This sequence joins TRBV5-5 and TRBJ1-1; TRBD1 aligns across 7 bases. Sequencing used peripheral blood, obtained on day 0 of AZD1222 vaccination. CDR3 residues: CASSFEGAAPNTEAFF. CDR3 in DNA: TGTGCCAGCAGCTTTGAGGGGGCAGCACCCAACACTGAAGCTTTCTTT.